This paragraph covers one T cell receptor (beta chain) sequence. This specimen comes from a study of blood T cell repertoires in COVID-19. About the study: There were acute and convalescent COVID-19 samples, and they came from the United States, Italy and Spain.

The table came from immunoSEQ multiplex PCR; TCRdb's copy has only in-frame clones and leaves some out. This sample carries fewer than 200,000 clones, about 88% of them seen once, and the ten largest clones take roughly 1.2%. The CDR3 is 18 amino acids. Germline assignment: CDR1 MGHRA and CDR2 YSYEKL. V lost 4 bases and J 6 bases, leaving 25 bases between the germline ends. Living in 24 US areas, the participants were between roughly 18 and 95 years of age. The rearrangement uses TRBV4-1 and TRBJ1-5, with no clear D. This receptor was obtained from a human donor with acute COVID-19. The donor label of this sample is uncertain. Specimen: PBMCs or T cells enriched from blood (not recorded which). CDR3 DNA: TGCGCCAGCAGCCCTTCGGGTCTTAAGGAGGTTGCAGGTCAGCCCCAGCATTTT. This sequence encodes CASSPSGLKEVAGQPQHF.